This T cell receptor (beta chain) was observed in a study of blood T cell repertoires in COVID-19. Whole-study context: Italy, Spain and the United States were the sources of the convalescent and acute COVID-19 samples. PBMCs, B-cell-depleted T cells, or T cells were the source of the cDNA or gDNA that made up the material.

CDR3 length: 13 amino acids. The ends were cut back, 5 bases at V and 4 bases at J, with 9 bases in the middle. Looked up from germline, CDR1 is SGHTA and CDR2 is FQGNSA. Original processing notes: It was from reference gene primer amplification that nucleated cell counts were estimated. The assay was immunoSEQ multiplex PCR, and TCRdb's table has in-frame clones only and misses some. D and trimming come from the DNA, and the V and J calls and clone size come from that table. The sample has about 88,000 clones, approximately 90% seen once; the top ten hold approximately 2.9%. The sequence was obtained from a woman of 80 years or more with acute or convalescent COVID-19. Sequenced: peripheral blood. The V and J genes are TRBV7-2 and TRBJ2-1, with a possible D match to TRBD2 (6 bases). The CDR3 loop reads CASSRDLYNEQFF. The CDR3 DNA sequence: TGTGCCAGCAGCCGGGACTTGTACAATGAGCAGTTCTTC.